This T cell receptor beta chain was profiled in a study of shared clonotypes between healthy human individuals. Repertoires were generated with immunoSEQ multiplex PCR, while TCRdb's copy carries only in-frame clones and drops some. The table has some 2,400,000 clones, almost 96% seen once. The germline gives CDR1 MNHEY, CDR2 SMNVEV (reference sequence). The CDR3 is 14 amino acids. Trimming took off 6 bases at V and 3 bases at J, with 15 bases between the two ends. The TCR was taken from a young man in good health. Sequenced input: naive CD4+ T cells sorted from blood. Subset described: CD45RA+ positively selected. The chain recombines TRBV27 with TRBJ2-7; no reliable D call. CDR3 loop: CASRGPAGRYEQYF. The CDR3 DNA reads TGTGCCAGCAGAGGACCCGCTGGTCGCTACGAGCAGTACTTC.